This section outlines one TCR beta chain sequence together with its context. The authors' processing: How many nucleated cells were present was estimated from reference gene primer amplification. This table comes from immunoSEQ multiplex PCR, and its TCRdb copy is limited to in-frame clones, with some not included. The V and J calls and clone size are taken from that table; D and trimming were inferred from the DNA. This table has roughly 100,000 clones, around 87% appearing once. This entry comes from a study of blood T cell repertoires in COVID-19. Across the study: Samples representing acute and convalescent COVID-19 were sourced from the United States, Italy and Spain.

The sequence came from a man aged 50 to 60 with active or convalescent COVID-19. The sequencing input was peripheral blood.

The CDR3 DNA reads TGTGCCAGTAGTATCGAGGGTTGGGAGCAGTTCTTC. Translating it yields CASSIEGWEQFF. The V and J genes are TRBV19 and TRBJ2-1; possible D gene TRBD2, 5 bases. Germline CDR1 and CDR2: LNHDA and SQIVND (reference sequence). V was cut by 3 bases and J by 10 bases, with 10 bases left in between. This CDR3 has 12 amino acids.